These 5 T cell receptor beta chains were all obtained from the same sample, sequenced in a study of blood T cell repertoires in COVID-19 (TCRdb year 2020). The library was generated by the immunoSEQ multiplex PCR assay. TCRdb holds this immuneACCESS table with in-frame rearrangements only. Some clones are missing; in checked studies, unresolved V genes explain under half, and the rest has no known cause. The sample yields tens of thousands of clones; more than 75% were counted once. 14% of the sample is held by the ten biggest clonotypes. Sequences were obtained from peripheral blood. The source of these receptors is a man aged 65 to 79 with acute or convalescent COVID-19.

Here the CDR3 reads CASSLRDRGLYGYTF. The CDR3 nucleotides are TGTGCCAGTAGTCTCCGGGACAGGGGGCTTTATGGCTACACCTTC. V gene TRBV19 combines with J gene TRBJ1-2, with 12 bases that match TRBD1. The CDR3 loop spans 15 amino acids. Trimming cost V 5 bases and J 5 bases; bases outside gene matches: 6. Germline loops: CDR1 LNHDA, CDR2 SQIVND (reference sequence).

This clone appeared once. This chain connects TRBV13 to TRBJ2-3; a weak D match, TRBD1 (6 bases). Trimming took off 3 bases at V and 1 base at J, with 14 bases between the two ends. Germline loops: CDR1 PRHDT, CDR2 FYEKMQ (reference sequence). The CDR3 runs to 16 residues. The DNA of the CDR3 is TGTGCCAGCAGCTTCGAAGGAACAGGGCGCACAGATACGCAGTATTTT. It translates to CASSFEGTGRTDTQYF.

The V call is TRBV4-3, the J call TRBJ2-2, with 9 nucleotides matching TRBD1. There are 18 residues in the CDR3. The J segment lost 6 bases and the V segment lost 0 bases, leaving 11 bases of the junction unmatched. The germline CDR1 and CDR2 sequences are LGHNA and YSLEER. The CDR3 DNA is TGCGCCAGCAGCCAAGATTGGGGCGAACAGGGGGCCCCCGGGGAGCTGTTTTTT. This gives the protein CASSQDWGEQGAPGELFF.

The chain recombines TRBV5-1 with TRBJ1-1; 8 nucleotides align to TRBD1. This CDR3 has 15 residues. Germline CDR1 is SGHRS and CDR2 is YFSETQ. The junction had 2 bases not matched to a gene; V was cut back by 0 bases and J by 1 base. The CDR3 nucleotides read TGCGCCAGCAGCTTGGCAGGACAGGGGAACACTGAAGCTTTCTTT. Translation: CASSLAGQGNTEAFF.

This rearrangement joins TRBV13 to TRBJ2-1, with D tentatively TRBD2 (6 bases). CDR3 length equals 15 residues. V lost 6 bases and J lost 3, with 15 bases in between. Germline V lookup: CDR1 PRHDT, CDR2 FYEKMQ (reference sequence). The CDR3 nucleotides are TGTGCCAGCAGTCCTACTTGGGGACTCTACAATGAGCAGTTCTTC. Its translation: CASSPTWGLYNEQFF. The full variable domain, in which reference TRBV13 and TRBJ2-1 provide the parts outside the CDR3, is AAGVIQSPRHLIKEKRETATLKCYPIPRHDTVYWYQQGPGQDPQFLISFYEKMQSDKGSIPDRFSAQQFSDYHSELNMSSLELGDSALYFCASSPTWGLYNEQFFGPGTRLTVL.